The clone carrying this T cell receptor beta chain has only a few counts. The sample comes from a study of blood T cell repertoires in COVID-19. About the research overall: Italy, Spain and the United States were the sources of the convalescent and acute COVID-19 samples. T cells, B-cell-depleted T cells, or PBMCs supplied cDNA or gDNA.

Per the original methods: How many nucleated cells were present was estimated from reference gene primer amplification. Data came from immunoSEQ multiplex PCR; TCRdb stores just in-frame clones and leaves some out. V and J calls and clone size are those listed in that table; D and trimming were worked out from the DNA. This table holds around 100,000 clones, 90% found once. The origin of this receptor is a middle-aged man with acute or convalescent COVID-19. The specimen was peripheral blood.

The CDR3 protein is CASSNGLASNTGELFF. CDR3 DNA: TGTGCCAGCAGTAATGGACTAGCGAGCAACACCGGGGAGCTGTTTTTT. The chain is built from TRBV2 and TRBJ2-2; 9 bases are shared with TRBD2. With V trimmed by 5 bases and J by 2 bases, 6 bases remained unmatched. In germline, CDR1 is SNHLY, CDR2 FYNNEI. The CDR3 runs 16 residues.